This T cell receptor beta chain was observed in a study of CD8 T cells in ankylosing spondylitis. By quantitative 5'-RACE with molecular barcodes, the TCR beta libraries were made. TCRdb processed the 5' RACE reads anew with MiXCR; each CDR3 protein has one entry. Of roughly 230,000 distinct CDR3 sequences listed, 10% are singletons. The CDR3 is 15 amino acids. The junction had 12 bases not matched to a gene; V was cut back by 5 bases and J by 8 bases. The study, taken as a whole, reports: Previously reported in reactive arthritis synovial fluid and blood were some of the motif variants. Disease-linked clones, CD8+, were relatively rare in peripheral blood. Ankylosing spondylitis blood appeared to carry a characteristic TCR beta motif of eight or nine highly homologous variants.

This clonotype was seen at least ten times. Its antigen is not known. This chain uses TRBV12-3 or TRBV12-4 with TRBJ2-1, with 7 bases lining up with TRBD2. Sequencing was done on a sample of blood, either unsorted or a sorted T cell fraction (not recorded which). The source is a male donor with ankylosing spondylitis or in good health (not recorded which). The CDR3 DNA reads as TGTGCCAGCAGTCCCTTTGCGGGAGCCGAGGATGAGCAGTTCTTC. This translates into CASSPFAGAEDEQFF.